This TCR beta chain came from a study of beta chain features in type 1 diabetes. Study details: In all, around 100 million sorted cells from all samples were analyzed.

All of the isolated RNA was reverse transcribed, so expressed TCRB transcripts were sequenced. Method: immunoSEQ multiplex PCR; TCRdb's copy keeps in-frame clones and lacks some. The sample contains approximately 360,000 clones, around 12% of which appear only once. Broader study findings: In every one of the four CD4+ subsets, TCRB CDR3s were moderately but significantly shorter in Type 1 diabetes patients.

This CDR3 region has 13 residues. Germline loops: CDR1 MNHNY, CDR2 SVGAGI (reference sequence). Losses at the gene ends were 7 bases for V and 6 bases for J; bases not matched to a gene: 6. Details on this clone: Its antigen is not identified.

What was sequenced was naive CD4+ T cells from blood. The chain carries TRBV6-6 and TRBJ2-1, with 7 nucleotides matching TRBD2. This clonotype was sampled from a woman aged 18 to 35 with type 1 diabetes. CDR3 protein: CASKRDYGNEQFF. The CDR3 nucleotides read TGTGCCAGCAAAAGGGACTACGGCAATGAGCAGTTCTTC.